Sequencing of this T cell receptor (beta chain) was carried out in a study of CD4 T cells in relation to SARS-CoV-2 and coronaviruses. About the study: Convalescent patients had median age 38.5 years, range 21 to 72. Notes on the study in general: No crossreactivity against non-spike viral proteins was tested here. Compared with monoreactive clones, crossreactive clones showed significantly weaker SARS-CoV-2 expansion.

Some clones are missing from TCRdb's copy, which holds only in-frame ones; the method was immunoSEQ multiplex PCR. This sample has about 37,000 clones, with around 85% found just once. The V end was cut by 3 bases, the J end by 1 base, with 9 bases between. CDR1 and CDR2 (germline): SEHNR, FQNEAQ (reference sequence). The CDR3 runs to 15 residues. Regarding this clone: Its target is unknown.

CD4 enrichment then naive enrichment separated naive from memory CD4+ cells. The receptor was isolated from an adult with COVID-19. The rearrangement joins TRBV7-9 to TRBJ2-2; D may be TRBD2 (5 bases). The sequenced material came from memory CD4+ T cells from PBMCs. The CDR3 nucleotides are TGTGCCAGCAGCTTCTTAGGAGGGAACACCGGGGAGCTGTTTTTT. Residues: CASSFLGGNTGELFF.